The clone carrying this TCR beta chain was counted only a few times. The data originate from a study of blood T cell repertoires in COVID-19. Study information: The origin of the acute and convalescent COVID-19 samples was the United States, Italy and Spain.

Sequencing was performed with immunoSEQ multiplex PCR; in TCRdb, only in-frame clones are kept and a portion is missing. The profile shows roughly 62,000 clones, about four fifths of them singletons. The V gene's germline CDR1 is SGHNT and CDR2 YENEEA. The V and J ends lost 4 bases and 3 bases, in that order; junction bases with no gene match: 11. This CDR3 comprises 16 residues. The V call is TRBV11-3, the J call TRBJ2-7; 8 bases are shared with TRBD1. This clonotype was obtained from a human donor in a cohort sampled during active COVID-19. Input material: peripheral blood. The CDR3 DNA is TGTGCCAGCAGCTCACTTACCGGGACAGGAAACTACGAGCAGTACTTC. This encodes CASSSLTGTGNYEQYF.